This TCR beta chain was identified during a study of graft-versus-host responses after intestinal transplantation. The length of the CDR3 is 13 residues. Germline CDR1 reads WNHNN; CDR2 reads SYGVQD (reference sequence). V was trimmed by 2 bases and J by 7 bases, leaving 12 bases between them. The data were produced by immunoSEQ multiplex PCR, yet TCRdb's version contains in-frame clones alone and is incomplete. The table records some 25,000 clones, roughly 93% of them present only once. The chain joins TRBV10-1 to TRBJ2-7, with D unresolved. Sequences were derived from PBMCs, sampled 18 days after transplant. The sequence derives from a human patient who received an intestinal transplant, so some T cells may come from the graft donor. Here the CDR3 DNA reads TGCGCCAGCAGTGAGCCGATTGTGGGGGAGCAGTACTTC. Its protein product is CASSEPIVGEQYF.